This T cell receptor (beta chain) is drawn from a study of T cells in Graves' hyperthyroidism and ophthalmopathy. At the level of the study: Peripheral blood was acquired at first diagnosis, ahead of any therapy whatsoever.

Amplification yielded TCR beta CDR3 regions, with RNA transcripts as the source. HTBI primers were used for first-round RT-PCR of the TCR CDR3. TCRdb reanalysed the multiplex PCR reads using MiXCR and keeps one entry per CDR3 protein. Here the sample spans some 550,000 distinct CDR3 sequences, approximately 15% being singletons. Ophthalmopathy cases scored 3 or more on the Clinical Activity Score and 4 or more on NOSPECS grade, with duration below 3 months. This clonotype was detected many times. This CDR3 has 13 residues. Trimming took 6 bases from V and 5 from J; bases not matched to a gene: 3. Germline values: CDR1 MDHEN, CDR2 SYDVKM.

This receptor was taken from a woman aged 40-49 years with Graves' ophthalmopathy. The rearrangement links TRBV28 to TRBJ1-4, with 7 bases identical to TRBD1. Material: blood. The CDR3, as DNA: TGTGCCAGCAGGCCGGGACAGAATGAAAAACTGTTTTTT. Its translation: CASRPGQNEKLFF.